This TCR beta chain comes out of a study of blood T cell repertoires in COVID-19 (dated by TCRdb to 2020 to 2022). For context, the study as a whole: Collaborator samples came from the United States, Italy and Spain and covered acute and convalescent phases of COVID-19. The material from the prospective study consisted of cDNA or gDNA derived from T cells, B-cell-depleted T cells, or PBMCs. Subjects who had been exposed to COVID-19, were actively infected with it, or had recovered from it provided the deeply sampled blood TCRbeta repertoires that made up the dataset. Samples were obtained from the ongoing ImmuneRACE study (first 160 participants) and from about 1,300 subjects provided by 6 global collaborators. HLA class I and class II types, where available, came from metadata supplied by the sample provider rather than from assay-based typing. Nearly every sample came with metadata listing a de-identified subject ID, COVID-19 status, age in years and sex. A freely available public database, intended as a resource for researchers studying the immune response to SARS-CoV-2, is where the repertoires were released. Paper-wide results and their limitations: The quantity of clinical and demographic metadata differed by source and by participant and was supplied without curation.

This clone was observed a few times. It has no known antigen specificity. It has no much larger one-base neighbor in the sample; base qualities were not kept. The collaborating institutions used their own protocols to collect whole blood in K2EDTA tubes. For TCRbeta analysis, collaborator samples were shipped as frozen whole blood, as isolated PBMCs, or as DNA extracted from either sample type. TCRbeta CDR3 regions were amplified from genomic DNA by means of the immunoSEQ Assay, a bias-controlled multiplex PCR. In the authors' own workflow: The number of nucleated cells in each sample was estimated by amplification of reference gene primers within the assay. To quantify the absolute abundance of each unique TCRbeta CDR3 rearrangement, sequence reads were collapsed and filtered. For each sample, productive Simpson clonality was calculated as the square root of Simpson's diversity index across productive rearrangements. TCRdb holds this immuneACCESS table with in-frame rearrangements only. Some clones are missing; in checked studies, unresolved V genes explain under half, and the rest has no known cause. That table is the source of V, J and clone size, and D and trimming were worked out from the DNA. This sample lists 70,000 to 90,000 clones; roughly 82% were detected once. 0.95% to 1.5% of the sample comes from the top ten.

The sample consisted of peripheral blood. The receptor comes from a woman at least 80 years old with acute or convalescent COVID-19.

This receptor carries the CDR3 CASSVFTGGAVTGELFF. The DNA sequence is TGTGCCAGCAGCGTGTTTACAGGGGGGGCCGTCACCGGGGAGCTGTTTTTT. Here the chain combines TRBV9 and TRBJ2-2, and possibly TRBD1, on 8 matching bases. From the cysteine through the phenylalanine, the CDR3 covers 17 amino acids. Only the CDR3 part of the read is kept: 51 bases, read in frame from the first base. The germline V gene gives CDR1 as SGDLS and CDR2 as YYNGEE. Trimming takes 2 bases from V and 4 bases from J, and the germline ends sit 18 bases apart.